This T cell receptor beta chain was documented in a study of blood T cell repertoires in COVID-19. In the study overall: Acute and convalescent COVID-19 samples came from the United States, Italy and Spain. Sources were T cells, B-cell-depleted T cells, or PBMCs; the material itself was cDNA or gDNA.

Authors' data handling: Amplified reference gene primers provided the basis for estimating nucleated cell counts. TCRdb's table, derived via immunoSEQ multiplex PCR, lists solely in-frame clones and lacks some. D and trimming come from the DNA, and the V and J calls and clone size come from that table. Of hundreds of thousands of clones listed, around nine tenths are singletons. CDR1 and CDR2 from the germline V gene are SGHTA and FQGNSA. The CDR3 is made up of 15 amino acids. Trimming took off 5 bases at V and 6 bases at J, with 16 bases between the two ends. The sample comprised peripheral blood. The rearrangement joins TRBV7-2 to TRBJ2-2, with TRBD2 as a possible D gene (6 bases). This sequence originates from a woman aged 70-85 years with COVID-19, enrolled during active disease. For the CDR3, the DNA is TGTGCCAGCAGCCTAATCTGGTCGGGGGCCGGGGAGCTGTTTTTT. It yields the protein CASSLIWSGAGELFF.